Listed here are 26 T cell receptor beta chains from one sample, sequenced in a study of blood T cell repertoires in COVID-19 (dated by TCRdb to about 2020). Library creation used the immunoSEQ multiplex PCR assay. As stored in TCRdb, this immuneACCESS dataset retains in-frame rearrangements with V and J assigned. A fraction of the clones does not appear; measured against another copy, unresolved V genes explain less than half of the discrepancy, and the remainder lacks a known reason. Within this sample are 130,000 to 150,000 clones, with roughly 76% of them counted one time only. The top ten constitute approximately 8.4% of the sample. The sample taken for sequencing was peripheral blood. The receptors originated from a human donor with acute or convalescent COVID-19. The donor label of this sample is uncertain.

This sequence joins TRBV27 and TRBJ1-2; 11 nucleotides agree with TRBD1. The trim removed 8 bases at V and 5 bases at J, leaving 7 bases unmatched. This CDR3 has 14 amino acids. Germline V gene lookup returns CDR1 MNHEY and CDR2 SMNVEV (reference sequence). CDR3 amino acids: CASGRTGGRYGYTF. In DNA, the CDR3 is TGTGCCAGCGGTCGGACAGGGGGCAGGTATGGCTACACCTTC.

This rearrangement joins TRBV18 to TRBJ1-4, with D tentatively TRBD1 (5 bases). The length of the CDR3 is 17 residues. Trimming removed 2 bases from V and 7 bases from J, with 20 bases in between. Germline CDR1 reads KGHSH; CDR2 reads LQKENI. CDR3 nucleotide sequence: TGTGCCAGCTCACCAATGGGGCAGGGAAAGGGCAGTGAAAAACTGTTTTTT. Translating gives CASSPMGQGKGSEKLFF.

The CDR3 DNA sequence: TGTGCCAGCAGTGAAGAGGGGTGGGGAACTGAAGCTTTCTTT. Its protein is CASSEEGWGTEAFF. The rearrangement joins TRBV6-1 to TRBJ1-1, with D perhaps matching TRBD1 (5 bases). V shed 1 base and J shed 5 bases, with 11 bases lying between them. The germline gives CDR1 MNHNS, CDR2 SASEGT. This CDR3 is 14 amino acids long.

This clone was detected only a few times. The rearrangement joins TRBV7-2 to TRBJ2-1, with 8 bases identical to TRBD1. In germline, CDR1 is SGHTA, CDR2 FQGNSA. This CDR3 has 14 amino acids. The J segment lost 6 bases and the V segment lost 4 bases, leaving 5 bases of the junction unmatched. CDR3 DNA: TGTGCCAGCAGCTCCCCAGGACAGGGCAATGAGCAGTTCTTC. Translation: CASSSPGQGNEQFF.

The chain is built from TRBV10-3 and TRBJ2-1, with 10 bases aligning to TRBD1. Germline CDR1 reads ENHRY; CDR2 reads SYGVKD. The length of the CDR3 is 14 residues. Trimming cost V 5 bases and J 8 bases; bases outside gene matches: 6. The CDR3 DNA reads as TGTGCCATCAGTAGAGGGACAGGGGAACATGAGCAGTTCTTC. Protein product: CAISRGTGEHEQFF.

The chain employs TRBV15 and TRBJ1-3; 7 nucleotides agree with TRBD1. There are 16 residues in the CDR3. The germline gives CDR1 LNHNV, CDR2 YYDKDF (reference sequence). The V gene end was trimmed by 0 bases and the J gene end by 4 bases; junction bases not matched to a gene: 6. This chain's CDR3 is CATSRDQQGGGNTIYF. CDR3 in DNA: TGTGCCACCAGCAGAGATCAGCAGGGGGGCGGAAACACCATATATTTT.

The chain combines TRBV3-1 (or the pseudogene TRBV3-2) with TRBJ1-2, with D perhaps matching TRBD1 (6 bases). The CDR3 sequence is 16 residues long. Trimming cost V 1 base and J 4 bases, with 16 bases left between them. From germline, CDR1 is LGHDT and CDR2 YNNKEL (reference sequence). The CDR3: CASSQALVRDTYGYTF. For the CDR3, the DNA is TGTGCCAGCAGCCAAGCCCTCGTTAGGGACACCTATGGCTACACCTTC.

V usage is TRBV6-2 or TRBV6-3 and J usage is TRBJ1-2; 7 bases agree with TRBD1. This CDR3 is 13 amino acids long. In germline, CDR1 is MNHEY, CDR2 SVGEGT. V was pared by 5 bases and J by 9 bases, with 9 bases of the junction left unmatched. Written as DNA, the CDR3 is TGTGCCAGCAGTGAGGACAGGTCGACGAGCTACACCTTC. It is translated as CASSEDRSTSYTF.

The chain joins TRBV5-6 to TRBJ2-7; a weak D match, TRBD1 (6 bases). The CDR3 runs to 14 residues. In germline, CDR1 is SGHDT, CDR2 YYEEEE. V lost 4 bases, J lost 0 bases, and 11 bases lay in between. The CDR3 sequence is CASSPGHSSYEQYF. The CDR3 nucleotides read TGTGCCAGCAGCCCGGGACATTCCTCCTACGAGCAGTACTTC.

Comment on this clone: Other DNA sequences in the sample encode the same CDR3. This chain uses TRBV5-1 with TRBJ2-1, with 11 bases aligning to TRBD2. Trimming cost V 4 bases and J 4 bases; bases outside gene matches: 7. Germline lookup yields CDR1 SGHRS and CDR2 YFSETQ. The CDR3 is made up of 16 amino acids. The CDR3 DNA reads TGCGCCAGCAGCCTTCCTGGGACTAGCGGTTACAATGAGCAGTTCTTC. Protein sequence: CASSLPGTSGYNEQFF.

The genes are TRBV7-8 and TRBJ2-5; 7 bases map to TRBD2. The CDR3 contains 14 residues. CDR1 is SGHVS and CDR2 is FQNEAQ in the germline V gene. Trimming at V came to 5 bases and at J to 4 bases, leaving 7 bases not matched to a gene. The CDR3 spells CASSQGGASETQYF. CDR3 DNA: TGTGCCAGCAGCCAGGGAGGGGCCTCAGAGACCCAGTACTTC.

This chain uses TRBV7-3 with TRBJ2-3; 8 bases are a match to TRBD1. The CDR3 consists of 14 residues. V lost 5 bases to trimming and J lost 6 bases; unmatched junction nucleotides: 7. CDR1 and CDR2 (germline): SGHTA, FQGTGA. CDR3 nucleotide sequence: TGTGCCAGCAGCCCAGGGGGCGCAGGGGATACGCAGTATTTT. As protein: CASSPGGAGDTQYF.

This clone occurred a few times. The chain employs TRBV6-1 and TRBJ2-7, with 8 bases lining up with TRBD1. CDR1 is MNHNS and CDR2 is SASEGT in the germline V gene. This CDR3 contains 18 residues. With 1 base clipped from V and 0 bases from J, the junction kept 11 bases outside the gene matches. The CDR3 DNA follows: TGTGCCAGCAGTGAAGAGTGGTACGGGACAGGAGGCTCCTACGAGCAGTACGTC. Translation gives CASSEEWYGTGGSYEQYV.

The chain uses TRBV5-6 and TRBJ1-6; D is perhaps TRBD1 (5 bases). V was cut by 4 bases and J by 4 bases, with 15 bases left in between. This CDR3 region has 16 residues. CDR1 and CDR2 from the germline V gene are SGHDT and YYEEEE. Written as DNA, the CDR3 is TGTGCCAGCAGCGACGGAGACAGCCCATATAATTCACCCCTCCACTTT. It specifies CASSDGDSPYNSPLHF.

The chain is built from TRBV3-1 (or the pseudogene TRBV3-2) and TRBJ1-1; 10 bases are a match to TRBD1. The CDR3 is 14 amino acids. Germline trimming cut 4 bases from V and 1 base from J; bases unmatched to any gene: 0. The V gene's germline CDR1 is LGHDT and CDR2 YNNKEL (reference sequence). The CDR3 region has the DNA TGTGCCAGCAGCCGGACAGGGGGGAACACTGAAGCTTTCTTT. It is translated as CASSRTGGNTEAFF.

The chain employs TRBV5-1 and TRBJ2-7, with D unclear. Germline CDR1 and CDR2: SGHRS and YFSETQ. The length of the CDR3 is 13 residues. The V and J ends lost 4 bases and 3 bases respectively, with 11 bases between them. The CDR3 spells CASSLLSLYEQYF. The CDR3 DNA reads TGCGCCAGCAGCCTCCTATCGCTCTACGAGCAGTACTTC. Full variable domain (missing parts from reference TRBV5-1 and TRBJ2-7): KAGVTQTPRYLIKTRGQQVTLSCSPISGHRSVSWYQQTPGQGLQFLFEYFSETQRNKGNFPGRFSGRQFSNSRSEMNVSTLELGDSALYLCASSLLSLYEQYFGPGTRLTVT.

This chain uses TRBV7-2 with TRBJ2-6; no reliable D call. Germline loops: CDR1 SGHTA, CDR2 FQGNSA. This CDR3 contains 15 residues. V gave up 4 bases and J gave up 0 bases, with 7 bases separating them. CDR3 DNA: TGTGCCAGCAGCTCCTCCCCCTCTGGGGCCAACGTCCTGACTTTC. Amino acids: CASSSSPSGANVLTF.

The chain has TRBV10-3 and TRBJ2-3, with 12 bases identical to TRBD2. V lost 11 bases to trimming and J lost 6 bases; unmatched junction nucleotides: 9. CDR1 is ENHRY, CDR2 SYGVKD, per germline. This CDR3 is 14 amino acids long. The CDR3 spells CASTSGGPGDTQYF. CDR3 nucleotides: TGTGCCTCGACTAGCGGGGGCCCGGGGGATACGCAGTATTTT.

Only a few counts were recorded for this clone. This chain joins TRBV2 and TRBJ1-6; D might be TRBD1 (5 bases). Between the trimmed V and J ends, which lost 3 bases and 9 bases, there was a span of 9 bases. Germline CDR1 is SNHLY and CDR2 is FYNNEI. This CDR3 has 13 amino acids. This chain's CDR3 is CASSEAGGSPLHF. Written as DNA, the CDR3 is TGTGCCAGCAGTGAGGCCGGGGGTTCACCCCTCCACTTT.

This clone was detected only once. V and J are TRBV5-6 and TRBJ1-6; D remains unclear. The CDR3 is 13 amino acids. Trimming took off 1 base at V and 5 bases at J, with 4 bases between the two ends. The V gene's germline CDR1 is SGHDT and CDR2 YYEEEE. The chain's CDR3 is CASSLRDNSPLHF. DNA for the CDR3: TGTGCCAGCAGCTTGCGGGATAATTCACCCCTCCACTTT.

The CDR3 region is CASTHRVGNTIYF. DNA of the CDR3: TGTGCCAGCACTCACAGGGTTGGAAACACCATATATTTT. The V gene is TRBV2, the J gene TRBJ1-3; possibly TRBD1 for D (6 bases). The CDR3 length is 13 residues. The V gene lost 7 bases and the J gene lost 3 bases, with 10 bases spanning the gap. Germline V gives CDR1 SNHLY, CDR2 FYNNEI.

The gene calls are TRBV9 and TRBJ2-3; 7 bases agree with TRBD1. Germline V gene sequence: CDR1 SGDLS, CDR2 YYNGEE. CDR3 length equals 12 residues. Trimming at V came to 3 bases and at J to 5 bases, leaving 0 bases not matched to a gene. The CDR3 nucleotides read TGTGCCAGCAGCGACAGGGGAGATACGCAGTATTTT. Protein product: CASSDRGDTQYF. The variable domain in full, completed from reference TRBV9 and TRBJ2-3, reads DSGVTQTPKHLITATGQRVTLRCSPRSGDLSVYWYQQSLDQGLQFLIQYYNGEERAKGNILERFSAQQFPDLHSELNLSSLELGDSALYFCASSDRGDTQYFGPGTRLTVL.

This chain connects TRBV3-1 (or the pseudogene TRBV3-2) to TRBJ2-3; D is perhaps TRBD1 (7 bases). Trimming removed 1 base at V and 9 bases at J, with 14 bases between. CDR1 is LGHDT, CDR2 YNNKEL, per germline (reference sequence). This CDR3 has 14 residues. The CDR3: CASSQGQGGETQYF. In nucleotides, the CDR3 is TGTGCCAGCAGCCAAGGGCAGGGGGGCGAGACGCAGTATTTT.

V usage is TRBV11-3 and J usage is TRBJ2-3; TRBD1 matches 7 bases. The CDR3 is 18 amino acids. The V gene end was trimmed by 1 base and the J gene end by 1 base; junction bases not matched to a gene: 11. In germline, CDR1 is SGHNT, CDR2 YENEEA. As DNA, the CDR3 is TGTGCCAGCAGCTTAGGTTTGACCGGGACAGCGCGCACAGATACGCAGTATTTT. Amino acids: CASSLGLTGTARTDTQYF.

The chain uses TRBV4-1 and TRBJ1-1, with TRBD1 identical over 10 bases. CDR1 is MGHRA, CDR2 YSYEKL, per germline. The CDR3 extends over 14 amino acids. J was trimmed by 5 bases and V by 7 bases; bases with no gene match: 7. The CDR3 sequence is CASNLRTGGTEAFF. CDR3 in DNA: TGCGCCAGCAACCTCCGGACAGGGGGAACTGAAGCTTTCTTT.

This clone was seen a single time. The J gene is TRBJ1-3, the V gene TRBV14, with D perhaps TRBD1 (5 bases). V was cut by 4 bases and J by 3 bases, with 16 bases left in between. The CDR3 loop spans 16 amino acids. Germline V lookup: CDR1 SGHDN, CDR2 FVKESK. CDR3 in amino acids: CASSPWAGRGGNTIYF. The CDR3 coding sequence is TGTGCCAGCAGCCCTTGGGCGGGGCGCGGTGGAAACACCATATATTTT.